These 13 T cell receptor beta chains share one sample of origin, sequenced in a study of shared clonotypes between healthy human individuals. TCRdb's table, derived via immunoSEQ multiplex PCR, lists solely in-frame clones and lacks some. The sample includes a few hundred thousand clones, roughly 80% seen only once; the top ten take approximately 12%. Sequenced: PBMCs. These receptors were taken from a woman in her thirties or forties in good health. Some clones in this sample may be carry-over from other donors' samples.

A remark on this clone: A far more abundant clone sits one base away, making this likely a read error. The chain employs TRBV5-1 and TRBJ1-1, with a weak D call TRBD1 (5 bases). CDR3 length equals 14 residues. Germline V lookup: CDR1 SGHRS, CDR2 YFSETQ. Here the CDR3 DNA reads TGCACCAGCAGCTTGGCGGGGGGGAACACTGAAGCTTTCTTT. It encodes CTSSLAGGNTEAFF.

Points on this clone: A far larger clone is a single base away, which makes a read error likely. The chain employs TRBV7-2 and TRBJ1-2; D gene unclear. Germline assignment: CDR1 SGHTA and CDR2 FQGNSA. The CDR3 extends over 16 amino acids. The DNA for the CDR3 is TGTGCCAGCAGCTTAGTCGCGGGCAGCTCTAACTATGGCTGCACCTTC. Translation gives CASSLVAGSSNYGCTF. Supplemented by reference TRBV7-2 and TRBJ1-2, the full variable domain reads GAGVSQSPSNKVTEKGKDVELRCDPISGHTALYWYRQSLGQGLEFLIYFQGNSAPDKSGLPSDRFSAERTGGSVSTLTIQRTQQEDSAVYLCASSLVAGSSNYGCTFGSGTRLTVV.

The CDR3 bases are TGTGCCATCAGTGAGTCTGGACGGGCGAACACCGGGGAGCTGTTTTTT. This gives the protein CAISESGRANTGELFF. The V and J genes are TRBV10-3 and TRBJ2-2; D call uncertain. V was cut by 0 bases and J by 0 bases, with 8 bases left in between. Germline V gene data show CDR1 as ENHRY and CDR2 as SYGVKD. CDR3 length equals 16 residues.

The chain couples TRBV10-1 to TRBJ2-7, with 8 nucleotides matching TRBD1. CDR3 size: 16 residues. After removal of 3 bases from V and 2 bases from J, the junction contained 9 bases not matched to a gene. The V gene's germline CDR1 is WNHNN and CDR2 SYGVQD (reference sequence). The CDR3 loop reads CASSDARGQATYEQYF. DNA of the CDR3: TGCGCCAGCAGTGACGCAAGGGGACAGGCAACCTACGAGCAGTACTTC.

As to this clone: This likely came from a read error, as a far larger clone is one base away. This chain uses TRBV7-9 with TRBJ1-4, with a tentative D call TRBD1 (5 bases). CDR3 length equals 13 residues. The V gene's germline CDR1 is SEHNR and CDR2 FQNEAQ (reference sequence). The CDR3 nucleotides read TGTGCCAGCAGCTTTGGGGGTGAGGGAAAACCGTTTTTT. It yields the protein CASSFGGEGKPFF.

This clone was counted once. This rearrangement joins TRBV4-2 to TRBJ2-7, with 7 bases aligning to TRBD2. The germline V gene encodes CDR1 LGHNA and CDR2 YNFKEQ. Trimming took 0 bases from V and 3 from J; bases not matched to a gene: 11. The length of the CDR3 is 17 residues. The DNA of the CDR3 is TGTGCCAGCAGCCAAGACCTGACGGGGGAGGGTAGCTACGAGCAGTACTTC. This translates into CASSQDLTGEGSYEQYF.

Comments on this clone: A far more abundant clone sits one base away, making this likely a read error. This rearrangement joins TRBV29-1 to TRBJ2-3; 9 bases are shared with TRBD2. Germline values: CDR1 SQVTM, CDR2 ANQGSEA. CDR3 length: 16 amino acids. Written as DNA, the CDR3 is TGCAGCGCTGAAATCCTCGGCGGGGGGGGCACAGATACGCAGTATTTT. Residues: CSAEILGGGGTDTQYF.

In the case of this clone: Other DNA sequences of this sample code for an identical CDR3. For the CDR3, the DNA is TGTGCCAGCTCACCACAGGGAGACACCGGGGAGCTGTTTTTT. This gives the protein CASSPQGDTGELFF. The rearrangement uses TRBV18 and TRBJ2-2, with D maybe TRBD2 (5 bases). The CDR3 runs to 14 residues. V lost 1 base and J lost 3, with 6 bases in between. CDR1 and CDR2 from the germline V gene are KGHSH and LQKENI.

This clone appeared once. V gene TRBV5-6 combines with J gene TRBJ2-7; 7 bases fit TRBD2. The V and J ends lost 1 base and 4 bases, in that order; junction bases with no gene match: 11. The CDR3 sequence is 16 residues long. CDR1 SGHDT and CDR2 YYEEEE come from the germline V gene. CDR3 sequence (DNA): TGTGCCAGCAGCTTGCTTGGTCCAGCGGGAATATACGAGCAGTACTTC. Amino acid sequence: CASSLLGPAGIYEQYF. The full variable domain, its missing parts supplied by reference TRBV5-6 and TRBJ2-7, is DAGVTQSPTHLIKTRGQQVTLRCSPKSGHDTVSWYQQALGQGPQFIFQYYEEEERQRGNFPDRFSGHQFPNYSSELNVNALLLGDSALYLCASSLLGPAGIYEQYFGPGTRLTVT.

The gene calls are TRBV14 and TRBJ2-7; tentative D call: TRBD1 (6 bases). V was trimmed by 3 bases and J by 4 bases, leaving 13 bases between them. The length of the CDR3 is 14 residues. CDR1 SGHDN and CDR2 FVKESK come from the germline V gene. The CDR3 loop is CASSHSGTKYEQYF. For the CDR3, the DNA is TGTGCCAGCAGCCATTCCGGGACAAAGTACGAGCAGTACTTC.

V gene TRBV19 combines with J gene TRBJ2-7; TRBD2 agrees at 10 bases. The CDR3 is made up of 15 amino acids. The germline V gene encodes CDR1 LNHDA and CDR2 SQIVND (reference sequence). J lost 3 bases, V lost 4 bases, and 6 bases had no gene match. The CDR3 nucleotides are TGTGCCAGTAGTAGAAGCGGGAGGGCCTTCTACGAGCAGTACTTC. Translation gives CASSRSGRAFYEQYF.

J is TRBJ2-1 and V is TRBV6-5; D is ambiguous. V shed 10 bases and J shed 0 bases, with 10 bases lying between them. Per the germline V gene, CDR1 is MNHEY and CDR2 is SVGAGI. This CDR3 comprises 13 residues. As DNA, the CDR3 is TGTGCCATCGCCTTGAGCTCCTACAATGAGCAGTTCTTC. Translating gives CAIALSSYNEQFF.

The chain is built from TRBV6-1 and TRBJ2-7, with D perhaps matching TRBD1 or TRBD2 (6 bases each). The V end lost 3 bases, the J end lost 2 bases, and 11 bases lay between the germline ends. This CDR3 has 14 amino acids. Germline CDR1 is MNHNS and CDR2 is SASEGT. Here the CDR3 reads CASSEAGHTYEQYF. CDR3 bases: TGTGCCAGCAGTGAGGCGGGACATACCTACGAGCAGTACTTC.